Listed below are T cell receptor beta chains from one sample, sequenced in a study of monozygotic twins with inflammatory bowel disease. One entry per CDR3 protein, without DNA, is what TCRdb gives after re-calling the 5' RACE reads. The repertoire shows 330,000 or so distinct CDR3 sequences; the top ten hold 2% to 2.5%. Specimen: blood. The receptors here all came from a human donor with ulcerative colitis or Crohn's disease, or a healthy co-twin of an affected twin (not recorded which). Both conserved end residues are part of each CDR3.

V	J	CDR3
TRBV4-1	TRBJ2-7	CASSLTTSGVWEQYF
TRBV5-1	TRBJ2-1	CASSLEVLNEQFF
TRBV10-3	TRBJ2-7	CAIRGETQSYEQYF
TRBV27	TRBJ1-3	CASSLSMGDRAAIVSGNTIYF
TRBV5-1	TRBJ2-1	CASSYPASSYNEQFF
TRBV9	TRBJ2-1	CASSHRISGGTYNEQFF
TRBV2	TRBJ2-2	CASSGATELTGELFF
TRBV29-1	TRBJ2-1	CSVVRLNNEQFF
TRBV5-5	TRBJ2-1	CASSYSSLLAGGNEQFF
TRBV12-5	TRBJ1-2	CASGPHFQGTYNYGYTF
TRBV5-1	TRBJ1-5	CASSFDSLNQPQHF
TRBV5-5	TRBJ2-1	CASSPAGYEQFF
TRBV5-1	TRBJ1-1	CASSLGLPLGGTEAFF
TRBV19	TRBJ2-1	CASSATSGSVEQFF
TRBV5-1	TRBJ2-5	CASSLRIQETQYF
TRBV5-1	TRBJ2-5	CASSFGYLGEETQYF
TRBV7-8	TRBJ2-1	CASSGWPGNEQFF
TRBV5-1	TRBJ2-6	CASSFTGTAGSGANVLTF
TRBV5-1	TRBJ2-2	CASSVVVSAGELFF
TRBV28	TRBJ2-1	CASSEESLGDEQFF
TRBV30	TRBJ2-6	CAWAMRSGANVLTF
TRBV29-1	TRBJ2-2	CSATGGTGARTGELFF
TRBV9	TRBJ1-2	CASSPDRSSSGGYTF
TRBV7-2	TRBJ2-1	CASSLASAVNEQFF
TRBV7-2	TRBJ2-4	CASSLVGNGLAKNIQYF
TRBV7-8	TRBJ2-1	CASSPPNGGYNEQFF
TRBV5-1	TRBJ1-1	CASSLGTGGGLNTEAFF
TRBV25-1	TRBJ2-5	CASSDGAGAQYF
TRBV20-1	TRBJ2-3	CSASLPQDTQYF
TRBV28	TRBJ2-1	CASSLLPSEFNEQFF
TRBV18	TRBJ2-3	CASSPVAGLTDTQYF
TRBV19	TRBJ2-7	CASSMEGVGKPPYEQYF
TRBV5-5	TRBJ2-3	CASSPDGGYTDTQYF
TRBV27	TRBJ1-2	CASSLSDRHQGYTF
TRBV11-2	TRBJ1-2	CASSPPMGVEGAIYGYTF
TRBV5-1	TRBJ2-1	CASSLGLADEQFF
TRBV6-1	TRBJ1-5	CASTADGNQPQHF
TRBV6-6	TRBJ2-1	CASSSPGHGNEQFF
TRBV30	TRBJ2-3	CAWSVLDTDTQYF
TRBV12-3/TRBV12-4	TRBJ1-5	CASQKGENQPQHF
TRBV18	TRBJ2-1	CASRKRQFSYNEQFF
TRBV4-1	TRBJ2-7	CASSQEGLSQGYEQYF
TRBV7-2	TRBJ1-4	CASSLNRGGTNEKLFF
TRBV18	TRBJ2-3	CASSPMGLGRLVDTQYF
TRBV27	TRBJ2-5	CASSLLGGETQYF
TRBV18	TRBJ2-7	CASSPQTVTYEQYF
TRBV30	TRBJ2-6	CAWSRSWGTGGSGANVLTF
TRBV11-3	TRBJ2-2	CASSPMAGELFF
TRBV12-3/TRBV12-4	TRBJ2-7	CASSLPPLYEQYF
TRBV11-2	TRBJ1-6	CASRETGGKSYNSPLHF
TRBV27	TRBJ2-4	CASSYGTGEIYF
TRBV29-1	TRBJ2-7	CSVNWGLEQYF
TRBV6-2/TRBV6-3	TRBJ2-1	CASSRPGLAIEQFF
TRBV5-1	TRBJ1-1	CASRGGVNTEAFF